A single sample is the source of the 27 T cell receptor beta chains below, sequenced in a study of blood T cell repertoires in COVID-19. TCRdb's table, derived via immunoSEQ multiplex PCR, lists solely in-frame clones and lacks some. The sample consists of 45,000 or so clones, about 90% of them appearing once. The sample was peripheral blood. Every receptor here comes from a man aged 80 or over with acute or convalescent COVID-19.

CDR3 loop: CASSYGGQPYEQYF. In DNA form, the CDR3 reads TGTGCCAGCAGTTACGGGGGACAGCCCTACGAGCAGTACTTC. The chain couples TRBV5-6 to TRBJ2-7; weak D call: TRBD1 (7 bases). The CDR3 is 14 amino acids. V lost 5 bases, J lost 2 bases, and 14 bases lay in between. Germline V gene sequence: CDR1 SGHDT, CDR2 YYEEEE.

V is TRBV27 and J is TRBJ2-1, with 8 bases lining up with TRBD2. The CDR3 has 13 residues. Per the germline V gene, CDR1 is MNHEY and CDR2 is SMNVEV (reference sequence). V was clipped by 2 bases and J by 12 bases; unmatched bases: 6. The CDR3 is CASSLRRTSMQFF. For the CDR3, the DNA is TGTGCCAGCAGTTTAAGAAGGACTAGCATGCAGTTCTTC.

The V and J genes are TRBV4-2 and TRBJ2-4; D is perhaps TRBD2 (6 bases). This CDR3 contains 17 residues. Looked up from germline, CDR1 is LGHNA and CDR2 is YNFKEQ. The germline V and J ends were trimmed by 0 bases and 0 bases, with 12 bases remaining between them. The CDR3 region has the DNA TGTGCCAGCAGCCAAGATGGGCGGGGTTTAGCCAAAAACATTCAGTACTTC. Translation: CASSQDGRGLAKNIQYF.

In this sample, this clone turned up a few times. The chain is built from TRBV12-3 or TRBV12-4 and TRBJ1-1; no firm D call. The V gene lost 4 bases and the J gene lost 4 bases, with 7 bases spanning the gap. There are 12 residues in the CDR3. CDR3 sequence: CASSSRRTEAFF. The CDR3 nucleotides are TGTGCCAGCAGTTCCAGGCGCACTGAAGCTTTCTTT.

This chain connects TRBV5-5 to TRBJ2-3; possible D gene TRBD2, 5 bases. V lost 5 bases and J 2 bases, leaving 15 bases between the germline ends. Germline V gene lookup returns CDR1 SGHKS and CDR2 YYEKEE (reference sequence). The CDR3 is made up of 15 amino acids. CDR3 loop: CASRPRLRDTDTQYF. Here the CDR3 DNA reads TGTGCCAGCAGGCCGAGGCTTCGGGACACAGATACGCAGTATTTT.

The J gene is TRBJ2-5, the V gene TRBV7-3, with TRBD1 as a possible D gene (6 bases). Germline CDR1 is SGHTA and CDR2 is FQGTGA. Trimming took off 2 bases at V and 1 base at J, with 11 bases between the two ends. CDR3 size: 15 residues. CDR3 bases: TGTGCCAGCAGCTTATCTGGACAGTCCCAAGAGACCCAGTACTTC. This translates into CASSLSGQSQETQYF.

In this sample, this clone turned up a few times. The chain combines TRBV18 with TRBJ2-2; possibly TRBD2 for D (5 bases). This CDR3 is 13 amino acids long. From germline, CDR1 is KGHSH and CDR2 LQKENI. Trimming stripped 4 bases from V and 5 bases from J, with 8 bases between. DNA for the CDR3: TGTGCCAGCTCACATTCGGGAACCGGGGAGCTGTTTTTT. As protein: CASSHSGTGELFF. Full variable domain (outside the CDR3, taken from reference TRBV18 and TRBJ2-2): NAGVMQNPRHLVRRRGQEARLRCSPMKGHSHVYWYRQLPEEGLKFMVYLQKENIIDESGMPKERFSAEFPKEGPSILRIQQVVRGDSAAYFCASSHSGTGELFFGEGSRLTVL.

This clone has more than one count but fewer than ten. The CDR3 nucleotides read TGTGCCAGCCGTCTACAGGGGGTCGGTGAAAAACTGTTTTTT. Its protein is CASRLQGVGEKLFF. This rearrangement joins TRBV2 to TRBJ1-4; 8 bases agree with TRBD1. Germline V gene sequence: CDR1 SNHLY, CDR2 FYNNEI. The CDR3 contains 14 residues. V gave up 8 bases and J gave up 7 bases; unmatched junction bases: 9.

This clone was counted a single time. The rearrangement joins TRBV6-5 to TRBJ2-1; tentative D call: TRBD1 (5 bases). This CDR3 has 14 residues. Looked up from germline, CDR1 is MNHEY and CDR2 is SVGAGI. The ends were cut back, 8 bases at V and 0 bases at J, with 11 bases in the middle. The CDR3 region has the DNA TGTGCCAGCGGGGCGGCGAGCTCCTACAATGAGCAGTTCTTC. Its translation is CASGAASSYNEQFF.

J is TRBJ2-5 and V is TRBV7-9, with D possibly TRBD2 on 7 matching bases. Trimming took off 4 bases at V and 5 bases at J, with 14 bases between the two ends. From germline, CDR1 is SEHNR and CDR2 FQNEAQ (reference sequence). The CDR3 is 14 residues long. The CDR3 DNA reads TGTGCCAGCAGCTCCTCGGGGGGCCGGGAGACCCAGTACTTC. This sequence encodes CASSSSGGRETQYF.

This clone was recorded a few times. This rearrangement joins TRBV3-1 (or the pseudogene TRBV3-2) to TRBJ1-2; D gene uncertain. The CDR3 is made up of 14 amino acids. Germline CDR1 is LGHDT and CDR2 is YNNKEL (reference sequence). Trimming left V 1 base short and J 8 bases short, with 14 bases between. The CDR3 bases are TGTGCCAGCAGCCAAGGGAGAGGGTCTGGAGGCTACACCTTC. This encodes CASSQGRGSGGYTF.

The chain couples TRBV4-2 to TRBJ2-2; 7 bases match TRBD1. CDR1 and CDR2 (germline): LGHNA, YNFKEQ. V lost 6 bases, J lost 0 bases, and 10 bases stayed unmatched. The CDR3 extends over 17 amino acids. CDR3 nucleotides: TGTGCCAGCAGTCAGGGGTTGGGACAGTCGAACACCGGGGAGCTGTTTTTT. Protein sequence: CASSQGLGQSNTGELFF.

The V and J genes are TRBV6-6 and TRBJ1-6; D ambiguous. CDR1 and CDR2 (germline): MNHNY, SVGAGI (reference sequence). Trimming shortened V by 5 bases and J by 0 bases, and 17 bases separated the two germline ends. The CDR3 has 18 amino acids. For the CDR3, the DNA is TGTGCCAGCAGTCTAAGCGGGCACCCGAGCTCCTATAATTCACCCCTCCACTTT. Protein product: CASSLSGHPSSYNSPLHF.

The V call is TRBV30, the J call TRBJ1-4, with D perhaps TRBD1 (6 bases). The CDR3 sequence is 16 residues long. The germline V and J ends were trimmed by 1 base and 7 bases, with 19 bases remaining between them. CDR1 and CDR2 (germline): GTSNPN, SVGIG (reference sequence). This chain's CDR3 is CAWSDSAGAHSEKLFF. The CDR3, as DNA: TGTGCCTGGAGTGATAGCGCAGGGGCTCACAGTGAAAAACTGTTTTTT.

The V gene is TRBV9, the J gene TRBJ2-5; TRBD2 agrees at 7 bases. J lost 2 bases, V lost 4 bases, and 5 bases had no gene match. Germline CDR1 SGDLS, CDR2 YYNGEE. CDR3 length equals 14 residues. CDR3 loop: CASSPRGDQETQYF. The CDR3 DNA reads TGTGCCAGCAGCCCCCGGGGGGATCAAGAGACCCAGTACTTC.

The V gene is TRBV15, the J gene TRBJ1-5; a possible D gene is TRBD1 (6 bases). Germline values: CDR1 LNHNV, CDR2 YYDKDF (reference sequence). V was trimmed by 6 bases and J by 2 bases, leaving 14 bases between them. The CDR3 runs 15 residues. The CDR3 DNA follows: TGTGCCACCAGAAGCGCTCCAGGGGGCAATCAGCCCCAGCATTTT. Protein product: CATRSAPGGNQPQHF.

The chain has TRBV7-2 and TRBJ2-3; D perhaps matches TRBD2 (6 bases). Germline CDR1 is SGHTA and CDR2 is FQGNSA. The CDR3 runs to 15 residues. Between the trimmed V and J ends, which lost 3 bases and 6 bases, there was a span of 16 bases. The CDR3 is CASSFGGPLGDTQYF. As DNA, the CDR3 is TGTGCCAGCAGCTTTGGAGGGCCATTGGGGGATACGCAGTATTTT.

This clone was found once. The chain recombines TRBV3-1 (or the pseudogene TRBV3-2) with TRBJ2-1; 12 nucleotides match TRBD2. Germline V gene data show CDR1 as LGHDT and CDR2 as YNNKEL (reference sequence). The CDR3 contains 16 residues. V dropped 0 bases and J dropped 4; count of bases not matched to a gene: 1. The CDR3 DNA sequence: TGTGCCAGCAGCCAAGAGGGACTAGCGGGTTACAATGAGCAGTTCTTC. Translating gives CASSQEGLAGYNEQFF.

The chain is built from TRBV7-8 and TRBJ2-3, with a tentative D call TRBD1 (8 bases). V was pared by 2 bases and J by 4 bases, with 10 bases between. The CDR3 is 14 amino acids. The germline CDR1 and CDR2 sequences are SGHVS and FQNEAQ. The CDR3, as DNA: TGTGCCAGCAGCTTAACAGGGGGGGCAGATACGCAGTATTTT. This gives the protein CASSLTGGADTQYF.

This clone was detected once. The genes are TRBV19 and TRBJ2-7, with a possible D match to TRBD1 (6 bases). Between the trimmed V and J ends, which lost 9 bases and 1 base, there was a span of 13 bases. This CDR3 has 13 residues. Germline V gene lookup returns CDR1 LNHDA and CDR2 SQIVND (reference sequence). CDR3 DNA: TGTGCCAGGCAGGGGCAAGGATCCTACGAGCAGTACTTC. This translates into CARQGQGSYEQYF.

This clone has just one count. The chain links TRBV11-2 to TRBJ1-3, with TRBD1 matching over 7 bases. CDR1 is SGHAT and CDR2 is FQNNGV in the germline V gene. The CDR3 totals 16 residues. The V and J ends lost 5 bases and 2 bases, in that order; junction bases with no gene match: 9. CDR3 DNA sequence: TGTGCCAGCAGCCCGGCGGGACAGAGCACTGGAAACACCATATATTTT. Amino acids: CASSPAGQSTGNTIYF.

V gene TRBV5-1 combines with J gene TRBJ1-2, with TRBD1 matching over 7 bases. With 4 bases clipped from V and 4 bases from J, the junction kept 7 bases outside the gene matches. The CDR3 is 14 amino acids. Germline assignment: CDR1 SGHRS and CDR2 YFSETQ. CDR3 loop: CASSEGQLGYGYTF. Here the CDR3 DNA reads TGCGCCAGCAGCGAGGGACAGCTAGGCTATGGCTACACCTTC.

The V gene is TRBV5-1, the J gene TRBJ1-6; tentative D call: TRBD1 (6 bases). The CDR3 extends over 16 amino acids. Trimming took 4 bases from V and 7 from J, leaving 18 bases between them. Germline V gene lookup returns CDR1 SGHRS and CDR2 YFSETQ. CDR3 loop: CASSKIPGQQNSPLHF. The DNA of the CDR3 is TGCGCCAGCAGCAAAATACCGGGACAACAAAATTCACCCCTCCACTTT.

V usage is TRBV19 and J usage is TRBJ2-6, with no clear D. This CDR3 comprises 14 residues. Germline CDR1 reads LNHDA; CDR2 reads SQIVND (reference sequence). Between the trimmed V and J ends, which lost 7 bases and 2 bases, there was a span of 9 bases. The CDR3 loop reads CASTYNTGANVLTF. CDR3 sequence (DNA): TGTGCCAGTACCTATAATACTGGGGCCAACGTCCTGACTTTC.

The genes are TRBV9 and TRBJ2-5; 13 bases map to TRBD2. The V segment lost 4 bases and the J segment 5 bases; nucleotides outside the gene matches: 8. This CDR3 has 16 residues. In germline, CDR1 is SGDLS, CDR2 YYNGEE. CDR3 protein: CASSPGTSGVRETQYF. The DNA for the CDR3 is TGTGCCAGCAGCCCAGGGACTAGCGGGGTGAGGGAGACCCAGTACTTC.

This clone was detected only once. The CDR3 nucleotides are TGTGCCAGCAGTAAAAGAGGACCCGGCGAGGGTACGCAGTATTTT. It is translated as CASSKRGPGEGTQYF. This rearrangement joins TRBV2 to TRBJ2-3; D may be TRBD2 (5 bases). The CDR3 runs to 15 residues. The V end lost 5 bases, the J end lost 8 bases, and 20 bases lay between the germline ends. Germline CDR1 SNHLY, CDR2 FYNNEI.

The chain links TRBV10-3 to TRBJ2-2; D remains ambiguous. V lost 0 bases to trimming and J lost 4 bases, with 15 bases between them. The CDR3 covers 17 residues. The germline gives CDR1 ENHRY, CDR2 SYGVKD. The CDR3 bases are TGTGCCATCAGTGAGTCGACTGTGACCTCGGGCACCGGGGAGCTGTTTTTT. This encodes CAISESTVTSGTGELFF.